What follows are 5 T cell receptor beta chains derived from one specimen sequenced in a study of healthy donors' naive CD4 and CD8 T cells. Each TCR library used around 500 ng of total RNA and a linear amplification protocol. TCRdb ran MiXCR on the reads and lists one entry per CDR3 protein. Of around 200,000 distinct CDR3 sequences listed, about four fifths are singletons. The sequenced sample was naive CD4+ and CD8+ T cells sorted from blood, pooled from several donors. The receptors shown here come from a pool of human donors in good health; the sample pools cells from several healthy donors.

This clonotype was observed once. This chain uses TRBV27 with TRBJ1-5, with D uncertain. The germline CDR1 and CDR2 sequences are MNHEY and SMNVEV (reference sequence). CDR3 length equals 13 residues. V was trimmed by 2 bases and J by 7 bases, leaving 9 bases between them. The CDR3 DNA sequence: TGTGCCAGCAGTTTAACCTCAGGACAGCCCCAGCATTTT. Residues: CASSLTSGQPQHF.

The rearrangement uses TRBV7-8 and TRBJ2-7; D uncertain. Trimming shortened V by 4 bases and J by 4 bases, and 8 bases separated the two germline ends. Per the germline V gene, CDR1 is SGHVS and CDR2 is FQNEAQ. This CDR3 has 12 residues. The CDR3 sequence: CASSSSIYEQYF. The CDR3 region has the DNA TGTGCCAGCAGCTCTTCCATTTACGAGCAGTACTTC.

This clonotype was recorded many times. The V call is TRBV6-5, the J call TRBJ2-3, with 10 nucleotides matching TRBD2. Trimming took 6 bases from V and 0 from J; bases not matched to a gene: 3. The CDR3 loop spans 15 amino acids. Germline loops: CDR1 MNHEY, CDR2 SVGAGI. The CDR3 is CASRRTSGSTDTQYF. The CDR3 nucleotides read TGTGCCAGCAGACGGACTAGCGGTAGCACAGATACGCAGTATTTT.

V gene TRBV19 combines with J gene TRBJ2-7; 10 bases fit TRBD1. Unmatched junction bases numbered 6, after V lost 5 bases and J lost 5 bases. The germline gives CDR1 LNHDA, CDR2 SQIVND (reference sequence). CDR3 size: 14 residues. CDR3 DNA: TGTGCCAGTAGTCTTCGGACAGGGGGGAACGAGCAGTACTTC. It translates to CASSLRTGGNEQYF.

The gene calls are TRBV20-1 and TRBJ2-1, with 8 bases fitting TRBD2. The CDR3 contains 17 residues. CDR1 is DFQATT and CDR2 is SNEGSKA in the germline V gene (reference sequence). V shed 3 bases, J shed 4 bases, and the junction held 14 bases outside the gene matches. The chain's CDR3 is CSASLGGRTLLYNEQFF. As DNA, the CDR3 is TGCAGTGCTAGTCTTGGCGGGAGGACCCTACTTTACAATGAGCAGTTCTTC.